Shown below are 28 T cell receptor beta chains from a single sample sequenced in a study of cytomegalovirus exposure and HLA in healthy donors. The PCR employed 60 Vbeta primers together with 13 Jbeta primers. TCRdb keeps only in-frame clones here, not all; method: immunoSEQ multiplex PCR. The profile shows roughly 110,000 clones, under 70% of them singletons. Sequencing was done on a sample of PBMCs. All receptors come from a man aged 25 to 40 in good health and CMV-seropositive.

The chain carries TRBV29-1 and TRBJ1-1; the D gene is possibly TRBD1 (5 bases). CDR3 length equals 14 residues. The V end lost 3 bases, the J end lost 0 bases, and 11 bases lay between the germline ends. Germline V CDR1 and CDR2: SQVTM, ANQGSEA. CDR3 region: CSVEEGTMNTEAFF. The CDR3 coding sequence is TGCAGCGTTGAGGAGGGGACCATGAACACTGAAGCTTTCTTT.

The V and J genes are TRBV7-2 and TRBJ1-1; D is undetermined. Trimming removed 1 base from V and 1 base from J, with 4 bases in between. CDR3 length: 13 residues. CDR1 SGHTA and CDR2 FQGNSA come from the germline V gene. In DNA, the CDR3 is TGTGCCAGCAGCTTAGTATGGAACACTGAAGCTTTCTTT. It codes for CASSLVWNTEAFF.

In this sample, this clone turned up a few times. This chain uses TRBV11-3 with TRBJ1-1; no reliable D call. The CDR3 contains 13 residues. Deletions cut 5 bases from V and 5 bases from J, with 12 bases between. Germline CDR1 SGHNT, CDR2 YENEEA. CDR3 in amino acids: CASSRNIETEAFF. CDR3 coding DNA: TGTGCCAGCAGCCGCAATATAGAGACTGAAGCTTTCTTT.

V usage is TRBV27 and J usage is TRBJ1-1; 7 bases match TRBD1. Trimming removed 6 bases from V and 1 base from J; junction bases left unmatched: 11. CDR1 and CDR2 from the germline V gene are MNHEY and SMNVEV (reference sequence). This CDR3 is built from 16 residues. CDR3 protein: CASRVRGQLPNTEAFF. The CDR3 DNA follows: TGTGCCAGCAGAGTTAGGGGGCAGCTCCCGAACACTGAAGCTTTCTTT.

This rearrangement joins TRBV7-2 to TRBJ1-2; D uncertain. Germline CDR1 SGHTA, CDR2 FQGNSA. Deletions cut 2 bases from V and 2 bases from J, with 18 bases between. CDR3 length equals 17 residues. CDR3 protein: CASSLTPAGGPNYGYTF. In DNA, the CDR3 is TGTGCCAGCAGCTTAACCCCGGCAGGAGGGCCAAACTATGGCTACACCTTC.

The chain couples TRBV5-1 to TRBJ2-7, with D hard to call. V was pared by 6 bases and J by 7 bases, with 8 bases between. Germline loops: CDR1 SGHRS, CDR2 YFSETQ. The CDR3 is 10 amino acids. CDR3 coding DNA: TGCGCCAGCACCTCCTGGGAGCAGTACGTC. It codes for CASTSWEQYV.

The chain uses TRBV30 and TRBJ2-1; 11 bases are shared with TRBD2. Germline trimming cut 4 bases from V and 0 bases from J; bases unmatched to any gene: 17. Looked up from germline, CDR1 is GTSNPN and CDR2 is SVGIG (reference sequence). The CDR3 extends over 20 amino acids. In DNA form, the CDR3 reads TGTGCCTGGATTGGAGGTCGCGGACTAGCGGGCCAAAGCTCCTACAATGAGCAGTTCTTC. Its translation: CAWIGGRGLAGQSSYNEQFF.

J is TRBJ2-1 and V is TRBV29-1; D remains ambiguous. This CDR3 spans 15 amino acids. V shed 4 bases and J shed 0 bases, with 13 bases lying between them. The germline V gene has CDR1 SQVTM and CDR2 ANQGSEA. The CDR3 region is CSVGPLMSSYNEQFF. CDR3 DNA: TGCAGCGTTGGCCCCCTCATGAGCTCCTACAATGAGCAGTTCTTC.

The V call is TRBV6-6, the J call TRBJ1-4; 7 nucleotides align to TRBD1. Germline V gene sequence: CDR1 MNHNY, CDR2 SVGAGI (reference sequence). This CDR3 comprises 14 residues. Unmatched junction bases numbered 8, after V lost 6 bases and J lost 7 bases. In nucleotides, the CDR3 is TGTGCCAGCAGCAGGGACAGCCTTCCTGAAAAACTGTTTTTT. Translated: CASSRDSLPEKLFF.

This clone occurred once. The chain joins TRBV10-3 to TRBJ2-1; TRBD2 agrees at 12 bases. The CDR3 is made up of 15 amino acids. Trimming took 6 bases from V and 4 from J; bases not matched to a gene: 4. CDR1 ENHRY and CDR2 SYGVKD come from the germline V gene. CDR3 amino acids: CAISSTSGGYNEQFF. The CDR3 nucleotides read TGTGCCATCAGCTCAACTAGCGGGGGGTACAATGAGCAGTTCTTC.

About this clone: A read error may account for a junction end that differs from germline. The rearrangement joins TRBV9 to TRBJ2-1; 11 bases line up with TRBD2. Germline CDR1 is SGDLS and CDR2 is YYNGEE. The CDR3 extends over 17 amino acids. This CDR3 is CASSTTSGGLPGNGQFF. In DNA, the CDR3 is TGTGCCAGCAGCACTACTAGCGGGGGCCTTCCGGGCAATGGGCAGTTCTTC.

This clone was seen only a few times. The V call is TRBV2, the J call TRBJ1-1; 8 positions match TRBD1. The CDR3 has 14 amino acids. Germline trimming cut 6 bases from V and 5 bases from J; bases unmatched to any gene: 8. Germline CDR1 and CDR2: SNHLY and FYNNEI. The CDR3 reads CASSSQGASTEAFF. In DNA form, the CDR3 reads TGTGCCAGCAGCTCCCAGGGGGCTTCAACTGAAGCTTTCTTT.

The rearrangement uses TRBV7-3 and TRBJ2-1, with 16 bases matching TRBD2. V was pared by 5 bases and J by 7 bases, with 8 bases of the junction left unmatched. Germline-derived CDR1 and CDR2 are SGHTA and FQGTGA. The CDR3 covers 17 residues. CDR3 sequence: CASSTTGLAGGLNEQFF. DNA for the CDR3: TGTGCCAGCAGCACGACGGGACTAGCGGGAGGGCTGAATGAGCAGTTCTTC.

V is TRBV7-2 and J is TRBJ1-1; TRBD1 aligns across 9 bases. Germline lookup yields CDR1 SGHTA and CDR2 FQGNSA. The CDR3 spans 17 residues. The V gene end was trimmed by 2 bases and the J gene end by 0 bases; junction bases not matched to a gene: 7. CDR3 amino acids: CASSLLTGGDMNTEAFF. The CDR3 DNA is TGTGCCAGCAGCTTATTGACAGGGGGGGACATGAACACTGAAGCTTTCTTT.

This clone was observed a handful of times. The V gene is TRBV19, the J gene TRBJ1-6, with a weak D call TRBD1 (5 bases). Germline V gives CDR1 LNHDA, CDR2 SQIVND (reference sequence). The ends were cut back, 4 bases at V and 0 bases at J, with 22 bases in the middle. The CDR3 loop spans 20 amino acids. CDR3 loop: CASSTNRDLGLNSYNSPLHF. CDR3 DNA: TGTGCCAGTAGTACTAACCGGGACTTAGGCCTTAACTCCTATAATTCACCCCTCCACTTT.

V is TRBV10-3 and J is TRBJ2-1, with 10 bases that match TRBD2. The CDR3 runs 19 residues. The ends lost 0 bases at V and 5 bases at J; junction bases unmatched: 13. Germline V gene sequence: CDR1 ENHRY, CDR2 SYGVKD. CDR3 amino acids: CAISESWLAGVSSNNEQFF. The CDR3 bases are TGTGCCATCAGTGAGTCTTGGCTAGCGGGAGTGTCTAGTAACAATGAGCAGTTCTTC.

The chain employs TRBV6-5 and TRBJ1-3; 7 nucleotides line up with TRBD1. The CDR3 runs 15 residues. Per the germline V gene, CDR1 is MNHEY and CDR2 is SVGAGI. V lost 6 bases to trimming and J lost 4 bases; unmatched junction nucleotides: 9. In nucleotides, the CDR3 is TGTGCCAGCAGCCGACAGGGCTTAAGGGGAAACACCATATATTTT. Translating it yields CASSRQGLRGNTIYF.

This clone occurred a few times. The chain combines TRBV6-1 with TRBJ2-5; D perhaps matches TRBD2 (5 bases). The germline gives CDR1 MNHNS, CDR2 SASEGT. This CDR3 has 13 residues. Trimming removed 8 bases at V and 0 bases at J, with 10 bases between. CDR3: CASERQHQETQYF. The CDR3 DNA sequence: TGTGCCAGCGAGCGGCAGCACCAAGAGACCCAGTACTTC.

This clone was detected a few times. The genes are TRBV5-1 and TRBJ1-5, with D tentatively TRBD1 (5 bases). Germline V gene lookup returns CDR1 SGHRS and CDR2 YFSETQ. Trimming stripped 0 bases from V and 5 bases from J, with 6 bases between. CDR3 length: 13 amino acids. The CDR3 DNA follows: TGCGCCAGCAGCTTGGAGGGGCATCAGCCCCAGCATTTT. Protein sequence: CASSLEGHQPQHF.

The chain recombines TRBV19 with TRBJ2-1, with TRBD1 matching 9 bases. The trim removed 1 base at V and 16 bases at J, leaving 5 bases unmatched. The CDR3 has 12 residues. CDR1 and CDR2 (germline): LNHDA, SQIVND (reference sequence). CDR3 coding DNA: TGTGCCAGTAGTATAGCCGGGACAGGGAACTTCTTC. Its protein is CASSIAGTGNFF.

This clone was seen a few times. This sequence joins TRBV6-1 and TRBJ2-6; D gene unclear. CDR1 is MNHNS, CDR2 SASEGT, per germline. The V end lost 0 bases, the J end lost 2 bases, and 8 bases lay between the germline ends. The CDR3 spans 16 residues. The CDR3 spells CASSEAHMAGANVLTF. The CDR3 DNA reads as TGTGCCAGCAGTGAAGCTCACATGGCTGGGGCCAACGTCCTGACTTTC.

The chain uses TRBV6-5 and TRBJ2-2; D remains ambiguous. The CDR3 length is 15 residues. Trimming removed 0 bases from V and 5 bases from J, with 10 bases in between. Germline assignment: CDR1 MNHEY and CDR2 SVGAGI. The CDR3 protein is CASSYSYPKTGELFF. CDR3 nucleotide sequence: TGTGCCAGCAGTTACTCGTATCCTAAAACCGGGGAGCTGTTTTTT.

This sequence joins TRBV7-3 and TRBJ2-7, with 14 bases aligning to TRBD2. Trimming at V came to 5 bases and at J to 3 bases, leaving 12 bases not matched to a gene. The germline gives CDR1 SGHTA, CDR2 FQGTGA. The CDR3 is 18 amino acids. The CDR3 DNA is TGTGCCAGCAGCCTCTTACCCCTGACTAGCGGGGGGGTCTACGAGCAGTACTTC. Translation: CASSLLPLTSGGVYEQYF.

This chain joins TRBV5-1 and TRBJ2-3; 8 bases line up with TRBD1. The CDR3 loop spans 15 amino acids. Germline loops: CDR1 SGHRS, CDR2 YFSETQ. Trimming cost V 2 bases and J 2 bases; bases outside gene matches: 4. CDR3 nucleotides: TGCGCCAGCAGCTTCTCGGACAGGGACACAGATACGCAGTATTTT. Translation: CASSFSDRDTDTQYF.

This chain uses TRBV25-1 with TRBJ1-2; no definite D call. The CDR3 totals 15 residues. Germline values: CDR1 MGHDK, CDR2 SYGVNS. Trimming removed 2 bases at V and 0 bases at J, with 10 bases between. CDR3 nucleotide sequence: TGTGCCAGCAGTGAAAGGAGGTCCCCTAACTATGGCTACACCTTC. Translating gives CASSERRSPNYGYTF.

This clone was counted a few times. The genes are TRBV30 and TRBJ1-3, with 8 bases lining up with TRBD1. CDR3 length: 17 amino acids. CDR1 is GTSNPN and CDR2 is SVGIG in the germline V gene (reference sequence). After removal of 0 bases from V and 0 bases from J, the junction contained 7 bases not matched to a gene. The CDR3 sequence: CAWSVRGRGLSGNTIYF. The CDR3 coding sequence is TGTGCCTGGAGTGTACGAGGCAGGGGGCTCTCTGGAAACACCATATATTTT.

The chain combines TRBV2 with TRBJ2-1, with a weak D call TRBD2 (5 bases). The ends were cut back, 4 bases at V and 6 bases at J, with 16 bases in the middle. Looked up from germline, CDR1 is SNHLY and CDR2 is FYNNEI. There are 15 residues in the CDR3. The CDR3 loop reads CASSVERTATNEQFF. CDR3 nucleotides: TGTGCCAGCAGTGTTGAGCGGACGGCCACCAATGAGCAGTTCTTC.

This chain connects TRBV29-1 to TRBJ1-2, with 9 bases identical to TRBD1. Per the germline V gene, CDR1 is SQVTM and CDR2 is ANQGSEA. The CDR3 extends over 14 amino acids. The V and J ends lost 5 bases and 1 base, in that order; junction bases with no gene match: 5. The CDR3 bases are TGCAGCGTTCCGGGACAGGGCATTAACTATGGCTACACCTTC. Translated, it gives CSVPGQGINYGYTF.